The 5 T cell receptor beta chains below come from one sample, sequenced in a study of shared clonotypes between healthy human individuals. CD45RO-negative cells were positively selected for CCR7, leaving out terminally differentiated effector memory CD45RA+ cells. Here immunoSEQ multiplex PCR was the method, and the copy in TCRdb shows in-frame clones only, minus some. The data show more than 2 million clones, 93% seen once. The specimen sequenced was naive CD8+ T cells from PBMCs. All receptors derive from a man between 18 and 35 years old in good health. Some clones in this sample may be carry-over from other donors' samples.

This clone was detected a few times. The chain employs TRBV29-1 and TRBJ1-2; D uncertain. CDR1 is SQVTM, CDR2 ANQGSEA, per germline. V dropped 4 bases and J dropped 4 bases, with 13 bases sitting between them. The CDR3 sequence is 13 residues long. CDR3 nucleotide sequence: TGCAGCGTTGTCGACGCCCGCACCTATGGCTACACCTTC. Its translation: CSVVDARTYGYTF.

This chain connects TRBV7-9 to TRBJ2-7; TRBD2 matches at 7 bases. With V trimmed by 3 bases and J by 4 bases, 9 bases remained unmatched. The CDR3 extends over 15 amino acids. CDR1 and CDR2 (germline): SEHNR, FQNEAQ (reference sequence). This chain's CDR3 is CASSLMGGRGYEQYF. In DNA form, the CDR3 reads TGTGCCAGCAGCTTGATGGGCGGGAGAGGTTACGAGCAGTACTTC.

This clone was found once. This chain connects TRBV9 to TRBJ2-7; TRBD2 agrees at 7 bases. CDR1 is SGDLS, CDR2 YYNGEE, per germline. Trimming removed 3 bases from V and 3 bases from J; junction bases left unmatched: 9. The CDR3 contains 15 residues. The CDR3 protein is CASSGGPGGGYEQYF. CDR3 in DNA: TGTGCCAGCAGCGGCGGACCGGGAGGAGGCTACGAGCAGTACTTC.

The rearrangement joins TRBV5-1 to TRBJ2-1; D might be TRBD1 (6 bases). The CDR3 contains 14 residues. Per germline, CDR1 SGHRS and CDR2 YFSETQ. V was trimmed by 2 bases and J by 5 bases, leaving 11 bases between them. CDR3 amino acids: CASSFGTLNNEQFF. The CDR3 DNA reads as TGCGCCAGCAGCTTCGGGACACTTAACAATGAGCAGTTCTTC.

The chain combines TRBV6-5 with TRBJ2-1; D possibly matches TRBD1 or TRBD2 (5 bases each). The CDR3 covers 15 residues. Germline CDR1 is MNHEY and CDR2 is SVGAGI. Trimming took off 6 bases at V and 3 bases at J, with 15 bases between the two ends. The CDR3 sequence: CASSIDRGGYNEQFF. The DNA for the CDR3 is TGTGCCAGCAGCATCGATCGGGGCGGCTACAATGAGCAGTTCTTC.